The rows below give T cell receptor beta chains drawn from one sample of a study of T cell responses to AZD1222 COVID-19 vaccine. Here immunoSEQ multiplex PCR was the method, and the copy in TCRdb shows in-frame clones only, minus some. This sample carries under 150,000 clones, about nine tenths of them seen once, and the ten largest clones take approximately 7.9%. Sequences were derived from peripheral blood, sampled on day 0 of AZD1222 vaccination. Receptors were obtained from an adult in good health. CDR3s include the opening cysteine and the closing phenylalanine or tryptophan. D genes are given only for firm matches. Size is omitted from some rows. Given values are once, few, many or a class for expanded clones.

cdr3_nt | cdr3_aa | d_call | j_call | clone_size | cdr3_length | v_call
TGTGCCAGCAACCGGAAGAACACTGAAGCTTTCTTT | CASNRKNTEAFF | NA | TRBJ1-1 | NA | 12 | TRBV5-6
TGTGCCAGCAGCTTAGAGCCCGTGGGCGAGCAGTACTTC | CASSLEPVGEQYF | NA | TRBJ2-7 | NA | 13 | TRBV11-2
TGCAGTGCTAGTAGGTCTCTGGTTGCCAAAAACATTCAGTACTTC | CSASRSLVAKNIQYF | NA | TRBJ2-4 | NA | 15 | TRBV20-1
TGCGCCAGCAGCCGGGGCACCGGAGAGACCCAGTACTTC | CASSRGTGETQYF | NA | TRBJ2-5 | NA | 13 | TRBV4-1
TGTGCCAGCAGTTCCCTAAGCAGGGCTTTAGTATCAGTTGGCTACACCTTC | CASSSLSRALVSVGYTF | NA | TRBJ1-2 | NA | 17 | TRBV28
TGTGCCAGCAGTGAAAAGTTCCCCTATGGCTACACCTTC | CASSEKFPYGYTF | NA | TRBJ1-2 | few | 13 | TRBV6-1
TGCGCCAGCAGCCATTCGGACGAGCAGTACTTC | CASSHSDEQYF | NA | TRBJ2-7 | NA | 11 | TRBV4-1
TGTGCCAGCAGTGCCCCGGGACTTATCTTTCAGTACTTC | CASSAPGLIFQYF | NA | TRBJ2-4 | NA | 13 | TRBV12-3/TRBV12-4
TGTGCCAGCAGCTTGGTTTCAAGCGGCCCCCCAGTGGAGCAGTACTTC | CASSLVSSGPPVEQYF | NA | TRBJ2-7 | NA | 16 | TRBV5-4
TGTGCCAGCAGCTTTGGGGGACAGATCCAAGAGACCCAGTACTTC | CASSFGGQIQETQYF | TRBD1 | TRBJ2-5 | NA | 15 | TRBV5-4
TGTGCCAGCAGCGAGAACAGTCCTGCGAGGGACGAGCAGTACTTC | CASSENSPARDEQYF | NA | TRBJ2-7 | NA | 15 | TRBV7-9
TGTGCCACCAGGACTAGGGGATCACGAGAGACCCAGTACTTC | CATRTRGSRETQYF | TRBD2 | TRBJ2-5 | NA | 14 | TRBV10-3
TGTGCCAGCAGTGACAGGGCGGCAGATACGCAGTATTTT | CASSDRAADTQYF | NA | TRBJ2-3 | few | 13 | TRBV2
TGTGCCAGCAGCCCACTGTACCGTGACTACAATGAGCAGTTCTTC | CASSPLYRDYNEQFF | NA | TRBJ2-1 | NA | 15 | TRBV5-6
TGTGCCAGTAGTATCGGGACCACAATTACCTACGAGCAGTACTTC | CASSIGTTITYEQYF | NA | TRBJ2-7 | NA | 15 | TRBV19
TGCGCCAGCAGCTTGGAAGCAGGGAACTATGGCTACACCTTC | CASSLEAGNYGYTF | NA | TRBJ1-2 | once | 14 | TRBV5-1
TGTGCCAGCAGGATAGCGGGCAGCACAGATACGCAGTATTTT | CASRIAGSTDTQYF | TRBD2 | TRBJ2-3 | NA | 14 | TRBV28
TGTGCCAGTAGCCTCCGGGACAGGGCTGAAGCTTTCTTT | CASSLRDRAEAFF | TRBD1 | TRBJ1-1 | NA | 13 | TRBV19
TGTGCCAGCAGCTTCTGGGACGCGAACACTGAAGCTTTCTTT | CASSFWDANTEAFF | NA | TRBJ1-1 | NA | 14 | TRBV5-5
TGTGCCAGCAGTACCCGAGAGACCCAGTACTTC | CASSTRETQYF | NA | TRBJ2-5 | NA | 11 | TRBV7-2
TGCGCCAGCAGCTTCAGGGGACACAATAATTCACCCCTCCACTTT | CASSFRGHNNSPLHF | NA | TRBJ1-6 | NA | 15 | TRBV5-1
TGTGCCAGCAGCTCGGGTAAAGGACGGAATTCACCCCTCCACTTT | CASSSGKGRNSPLHF | NA | TRBJ1-6 | NA | 15 | TRBV5-4
TGTGCCAGCAGCTCCGTTGGGAGTAGGTCCTACAATGAGCAGTTCTTC | CASSSVGSRSYNEQFF | NA | TRBJ2-1 | NA | 16 | TRBV5-5
TGTGCCAGCAGCCTTACAGGGGGGTATGGCTACACCTTC | CASSLTGGYGYTF | TRBD1 | TRBJ1-2 | NA | 13 | TRBV12-3/TRBV12-4
TGTGCCAGTAGTGGGGACAGGGCGGGTAATCAGCCCCAGCATTTT | CASSGDRAGNQPQHF | TRBD1 | TRBJ1-5 | once | 15 | TRBV19
TGTGCCAGCAGTGCGGATCCTAGAGACAGCCTCCCGGGGGAGCAGTACTTC | CASSADPRDSLPGEQYF | NA | TRBJ2-7 | NA | 17 | TRBV6-1
TGTGCCAGCAGGGGACCGACCTCCTACGAGCAGTACTTC | CASRGPTSYEQYF | NA | TRBJ2-7 | NA | 13 | TRBV25-1
TGTGCCAGCAGTTTCTTAGGTCTACAGGGGTCGAGCACAGATACGCAGTATTTT | CASSFLGLQGSSTDTQYF | TRBD1 | TRBJ2-3 | NA | 18 | TRBV28
TGTGCCAGCAGGGGACAGCTCCCTGAAGCTTTCTTT | CASRGQLPEAFF | TRBD1 | TRBJ1-1 | NA | 12 | TRBV6-5
TGTGCCAGCAGTTTATCGGTGGCGACGTCGGGCTACACCTTC | CASSLSVATSGYTF | NA | TRBJ1-2 | NA | 14 | TRBV28
TGTGCCAGCAGTCGGACAGGGGGCCATGGCTACACCTTC | CASSRTGGHGYTF | TRBD1 | TRBJ1-2 | NA | 13 | TRBV2
TGTGCTAGCAGCTTAGCGCCGGGACTAGCGGGCCACAATGAGCAGTTCTTC | CASSLAPGLAGHNEQFF | TRBD2 | TRBJ2-1 | NA | 17 | TRBV7-7
TGTGCCAGCAGTCGTAAGCCGGGACAGGGGGTCCATGGCTACACCTTC | CASSRKPGQGVHGYTF | TRBD1 | TRBJ1-2 | once | 16 | TRBV28
TGTGCCAGCAGTTCCGGACAGAAGAGTCAGCCCCAGCATTTT | CASSSGQKSQPQHF | NA | TRBJ1-5 | NA | 14 | TRBV28
TGTGCCAGCAGTGAAGCGGCAGGGGGACTAACTAATGAAAAACTGTTTTTT | CASSEAAGGLTNEKLFF | TRBD1 | TRBJ1-4 | NA | 17 | TRBV6-1
TGTGCCAGCTCACCCACCGTAACGGGCAGGGACCAGCCCCAGCATTTT | CASSPTVTGRDQPQHF | NA | TRBJ1-5 | NA | 16 | TRBV18